The clone carrying this T cell receptor beta chain was recorded a few times. What it binds is unknown. Its ends do not fully match the called genes, so a read error is possible. There are 14 residues in the CDR3. Germline-derived CDR1 and CDR2 are SSHAT and FNYEAQ (reference sequence). Hyperthyroidism, newly diagnosed and lasting under 2 months, affected patients aged 18 to 65. This entry comes from a study of T cells in Graves' hyperthyroidism and ophthalmopathy. On the study more broadly: The authors collected peripheral blood at initial diagnosis, before any treatment. Study results and limitations: The blood repertoire included most of the expanded thyroid clonotypes above 0.001.

There were TCR beta CDR3 regions amplified from RNA transcripts. The TCR CDR3 was amplified in a first-round RT-PCR using the HTBI primer set. TCRdb independently ran MiXCR on the multiplex PCR reads; one entry per CDR3 protein. This table holds around 500,000 distinct CDR3 sequences, about 15% found once. This sequence joins TRBV7-7 and TRBJ2-5; D remains unclear. The source material was blood. The clonotype was recovered from a woman between 40 and 50 years old with Graves' hyperthyroidism. CDR3 loop: CASSPMGLQETQYF. In nucleotides, the CDR3 is TGTGCTAGCAGCCCAATGGGGTTACAAGAGACCCAGTACTTC.